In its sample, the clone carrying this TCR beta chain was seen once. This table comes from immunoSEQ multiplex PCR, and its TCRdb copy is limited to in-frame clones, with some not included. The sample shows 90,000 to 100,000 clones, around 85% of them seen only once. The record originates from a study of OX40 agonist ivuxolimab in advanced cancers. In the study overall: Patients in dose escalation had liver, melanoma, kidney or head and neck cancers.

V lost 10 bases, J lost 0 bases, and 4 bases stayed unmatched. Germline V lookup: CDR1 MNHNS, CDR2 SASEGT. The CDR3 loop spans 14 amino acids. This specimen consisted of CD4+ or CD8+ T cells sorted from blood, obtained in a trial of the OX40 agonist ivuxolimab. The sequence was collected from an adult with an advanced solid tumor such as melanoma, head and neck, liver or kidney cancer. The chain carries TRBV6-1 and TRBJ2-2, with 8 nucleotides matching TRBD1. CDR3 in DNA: TGTGCCATCAAGGGACAGGCGAACACCGGGGAGCTGTTTTTT. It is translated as CAIKGQANTGELFF.